This T cell receptor beta chain appears in the sequencing data of a study of cytomegalovirus exposure and HLA in healthy donors. Findings of the study overall: Sequence variants that were highly shared formed a cluster that was likely a sequencing artifact. Of the V segments, some could not be distinguished, including TRBV6-2 and TRBV6-3, and were excluded.

V lost 0 bases and J 0 bases, leaving 9 bases between the germline ends. This CDR3 spans 16 amino acids. CDR1 MNHEY and CDR2 SMNVEV come from the germline V gene (reference sequence). PCR amplification relied on 60 Vbeta primers (plus 13 Jbeta primers). Clones were read by immunoSEQ multiplex PCR, and TCRdb kept only the in-frame ones, dropping some. This sample has under 150,000 clones, with over 80% found just once. As concerns this clone: The antigen is unknown.

This receptor was identified in a male donor in good health and CMV-seronegative. Sequences were obtained from PBMCs. V gene TRBV27 combines with J gene TRBJ1-3; D uncertain. The CDR3 coding sequence is TGTGCCAGCAGTTTATCGTCTGGCAGCTCTGGAAACACCATATATTTT. Amino acid sequence: CASSLSSGSSGNTIYF.